A single sample is the source of the 30 T cell receptor beta chains below, sequenced in a study of blood T cell repertoires in COVID-19. Profiling relied on immunoSEQ multiplex PCR, and the TCRdb table lists in-frame clones only, not all of them. The sample lists about 280,000 clones, about 89% occurring once. The sample consisted of peripheral blood. These TCRs come from a woman aged 40-49 years who had recovered from COVID-19.

The V and J genes are TRBV18 and TRBJ2-1, with TRBD2 identical over 8 bases. V dropped 2 bases and J dropped 8; count of bases not matched to a gene: 5. Germline CDR1 KGHSH, CDR2 LQKENI. The CDR3 has 14 amino acids. CDR3 nucleotide sequence: TGTGCCAGCTCACCAAGCGGGAGTGGGGATGAGCAGTTCTTC. Residues: CASSPSGSGDEQFF.

V and J are TRBV18 and TRBJ1-6; 7 bases map to TRBD1. J lost 10 bases, V lost 6 bases, and 12 bases had no gene match. CDR1 and CDR2 from the germline V gene are KGHSH and LQKENI. The CDR3 sequence is 15 residues long. The CDR3 bases are TGTGCCAGCTCCCCGGGACAGATGGGTGAATCACCCCTCCACTTT. This codes for CASSPGQMGESPLHF.

The chain couples TRBV6-5 to TRBJ2-3, with TRBD2 matching over 8 bases. This CDR3 contains 15 residues. Germline V gene lookup returns CDR1 MNHEY and CDR2 SVGAGI. V gave up 5 bases and J gave up 1 base; unmatched junction bases: 5. The CDR3 spells CASSPTSGGTDTQYF. CDR3 DNA sequence: TGTGCCAGCAGTCCTACTAGCGGAGGCACAGATACGCAGTATTTT.

This chain joins TRBV7-9 and TRBJ2-3, with a possible D match to TRBD2 (7 bases). Germline V lookup: CDR1 SEHNR, CDR2 FQNEAQ (reference sequence). This CDR3 is 17 amino acids long. Trimming cost V 3 bases and J 3 bases, with 19 bases left between them. CDR3 in amino acids: CASSLGPKGGKTDTQYF. Here the CDR3 DNA reads TGTGCCAGCAGCTTGGGTCCTAAGGGGGGGAAAACAGATACGCAGTATTTT. Full variable domain (missing parts from reference TRBV7-9 and TRBJ2-3): DTGVSQNPRHKITKRGQNVTFRCDPISEHNRLYWYRQTLGQGPEFLTYFQNEAQLEKSRLLSDRFSAERPKGSFSTLEIQRTEQGDSAMYLCASSLGPKGGKTDTQYFGPGTRLTVL.

The rearrangement joins TRBV2 to TRBJ1-1; TRBD1 might be the D (5 bases). The CDR3 is made up of 11 amino acids. The V and J ends lost 5 bases and 6 bases respectively, with 7 bases between them. CDR1 is SNHLY and CDR2 is FYNNEI in the germline V gene. DNA of the CDR3: TGTGCCAGCAGTAGGGGCCCTGAAGCTTTCTTT. Protein sequence: CASSRGPEAFF. The variable domain in full, completed from reference TRBV2 and TRBJ1-1, reads EPEVTQTPSHQVTQMGQEVILRCVPISNHLYFYWYRQILGQKVEFLVSFYNNEISEKSEIFDDQFSVERPDGSNFTLKIRSTKLEDSAMYFCASSRGPEAFFGQGTRLTVV.

The chain couples TRBV19 to TRBJ1-3; 7 nucleotides align to TRBD1. After removal of 5 bases from V and 0 bases from J, the junction contained 16 bases not matched to a gene. Germline loops: CDR1 LNHDA, CDR2 SQIVND (reference sequence). CDR3 length: 19 amino acids. The CDR3 sequence: CASSPKTRDRVNSGNTIYF. CDR3 sequence (DNA): TGTGCCAGTAGTCCGAAGACAAGGGACAGAGTAAACTCTGGAAACACCATATATTTT.

In this sample, this clone turned up once. The chain recombines TRBV19 with TRBJ2-5, with D tentatively TRBD2 (6 bases). V lost 6 bases to trimming and J lost 1 base, with 9 bases between them. This CDR3 contains 13 residues. Germline V lookup: CDR1 LNHDA, CDR2 SQIVND (reference sequence). The CDR3 is CASSRDFQETQYF. CDR3 DNA sequence: TGTGCCAGTAGCCGGGACTTCCAAGAGACCCAGTACTTC.

In DNA, the CDR3 is TGTGCCAGCAGCTTCCCGGGGGGAGAGACCCAGTACTTC. It translates to CASSFPGGETQYF. The gene calls are TRBV11-2 and TRBJ2-5; 7 bases are a match to TRBD2. The CDR3 consists of 13 residues. Germline V gives CDR1 SGHAT, CDR2 FQNNGV. V was pared by 3 bases and J by 4 bases, with 2 bases of the junction left unmatched.

This rearrangement joins TRBV5-6 to TRBJ1-5; 10 bases are shared with TRBD1. V lost 4 bases and J lost 5; bases outside the gene matches: 6. In germline, CDR1 is SGHDT, CDR2 YYEEEE. This CDR3 region has 15 residues. The CDR3 bases are TGTGCCAGCAGCGCGTGGGACAGGGGTTATCAGCCCCAGCATTTT. It translates to CASSAWDRGYQPQHF.

This chain links TRBV18 with TRBJ2-7; 9 bases match TRBD2. The germline CDR1 and CDR2 sequences are KGHSH and LQKENI. CDR3 size: 16 residues. After removal of 3 bases from V and 0 bases from J, the junction contained 6 bases not matched to a gene. The CDR3 is CASSPLAGGSSYEQYF. The CDR3 nucleotides are TGTGCCAGCTCACCGCTTGCGGGAGGGAGCTCCTACGAGCAGTACTTC.

The V and J genes are TRBV7-2 and TRBJ2-5, with TRBD2 matching 8 bases. The V and J ends lost 2 bases and 1 base, in that order; junction bases with no gene match: 6. The CDR3 extends over 16 amino acids. Germline values: CDR1 SGHTA, CDR2 FQGNSA. The CDR3 sequence: CASSLLGGRLQETQYF. CDR3 coding DNA: TGTGCCAGCAGCTTACTTGGCGGGAGGCTCCAAGAGACCCAGTACTTC.

The V gene is TRBV13, the J gene TRBJ2-3, with TRBD1 matching 10 bases. J gave up 4 bases and V 3 bases, and 10 bases lay outside the gene matches. The germline V gene has CDR1 PRHDT and CDR2 FYEKMQ (reference sequence). The CDR3 covers 17 residues. In nucleotides, the CDR3 is TGTGCCAGCAGCTTCCTTACCCCGGGACAGGGGTCAGATACGCAGTATTTT. Its protein product is CASSFLTPGQGSDTQYF.

The rearrangement joins TRBV5-6 to TRBJ1-2, with TRBD1 matching 7 bases. The CDR3 totals 14 residues. Per germline, CDR1 SGHDT and CDR2 YYEEEE. Trimming removed 5 bases from V and 6 bases from J; junction bases left unmatched: 10. CDR3 sequence reads: CASRQEGAADGYTF. CDR3 DNA sequence: TGTGCCAGCAGACAGGAGGGGGCGGCGGATGGCTACACCTTC.

This chain connects TRBV6-5 to TRBJ2-4; TRBD2 matches at 10 bases. After removal of 7 bases from V and 4 bases from J, the junction contained 4 bases not matched to a gene. The CDR3 sequence is 14 residues long. CDR1 and CDR2 from the germline V gene are MNHEY and SVGAGI. Written as DNA, the CDR3 is TGTGCCAGCACCCCGACTAGCGGGAAAAACATTCAGTACTTC. Translated: CASTPTSGKNIQYF.

This chain uses TRBV6-6 with TRBJ2-3; possible D gene TRBD2, 5 bases. The CDR3 is 15 amino acids. Per the germline V gene, CDR1 is MNHNY and CDR2 is SVGAGI (reference sequence). Trimming took 6 bases from V and 3 from J, leaving 16 bases between them. The CDR3 protein is CASSKSGYATDTQYF. The CDR3 DNA reads as TGTGCCAGCAGCAAAAGCGGATATGCTACAGATACGCAGTATTTT.

The chain joins TRBV27 to TRBJ1-5, with D uncertain. Germline V CDR1 and CDR2: MNHEY, SMNVEV (reference sequence). Trimming took 4 bases from V and 9 from J, leaving 13 bases between them. This CDR3 has 13 amino acids. Here the CDR3 DNA reads TGTGCCAGCAGTTCACTCCCCGCTGGGCCCCAGCATTTT. Translation: CASSSLPAGPQHF.

The genes are TRBV3-1 (or the pseudogene TRBV3-2) and TRBJ1-1; D may be TRBD1 (5 bases). CDR3 size: 14 residues. V lost 2 bases to trimming and J lost 3 bases, with 10 bases between them. Germline CDR1 LGHDT, CDR2 YNNKEL (reference sequence). Written as DNA, the CDR3 is TGTGCCAGCAGCCAATCCAGGGATTACACTGAAGCTTTCTTT. This translates into CASSQSRDYTEAFF.

The J gene is TRBJ1-3, the V gene TRBV28; D may be TRBD1 (5 bases). The length of the CDR3 is 16 residues. The V gene lost 3 bases and the J gene lost 4 bases, with 16 bases spanning the gap. Looked up from germline, CDR1 is MDHEN and CDR2 is SYDVKM. The CDR3 sequence: CASSLGRDSWGNTIYF. CDR3 nucleotide sequence: TGTGCCAGCAGTTTGGGTCGGGACTCGTGGGGAAACACCATATATTTT.

This chain connects TRBV27 to TRBJ2-7, with D maybe TRBD2 (6 bases). The CDR3 has 16 amino acids. Germline V gene lookup returns CDR1 MNHEY and CDR2 SMNVEV (reference sequence). V was shortened by 4 bases and J by 0 bases, with 16 bases between the two germline ends. This chain's CDR3 is CASSSASGFLSYEQYF. The CDR3 DNA follows: TGTGCCAGCAGTTCCGCCAGCGGGTTCCTCTCCTACGAGCAGTACTTC.

V usage is TRBV19 and J usage is TRBJ1-1; 8 nucleotides agree with TRBD1. The ends lost 4 bases at V and 1 base at J; junction bases unmatched: 2. The CDR3 is made up of 14 amino acids. Germline CDR1 LNHDA, CDR2 SQIVND (reference sequence). CDR3 sequence reads: CASSTTGANTEAFF. For the CDR3, the DNA is TGTGCCAGTAGTACGACAGGGGCGAACACTGAAGCTTTCTTT.

The rearrangement uses TRBV29-1 and TRBJ2-7; TRBD1 agrees at 8 bases. Germline values: CDR1 SQVTM, CDR2 ANQGSEA. This CDR3 region has 14 residues. With V trimmed by 4 bases and J by 5 bases, 10 bases remained unmatched. CDR3 residues: CSVGAGTGGNEQYF. Here the CDR3 DNA reads TGCAGCGTTGGGGCCGGGACAGGCGGGAACGAGCAGTACTTC.

Notes on this clone: No DNA is shown, since the ends of the CDR3 on it are uncertain; the CDR3 is the one TCRdb lists. J is TRBJ2-2 and V is TRBV23-1; the D call TRBD2 from the table was never checked on the DNA. TRBV23-1 is identified as an open reading frame with a role that is uncertain. The CDR3 contains 22 residues when both ends are counted. The CDR3 loop is CASSPRSSNPPGSCFLESELFF.

The rearrangement links TRBV7-2 to TRBJ2-7, with D possibly being TRBD2 (5 bases). The germline V gene encodes CDR1 SGHTA and CDR2 FQGNSA. The V end lost 5 bases, the J end lost 4 bases, and 18 bases lay between the germline ends. The CDR3 is 15 amino acids. The DNA for the CDR3 is TGTGCCAGCAGCCTGATCCGGGGAACCCAATACGAGCAGTACTTC. It yields the protein CASSLIRGTQYEQYF.

The J gene is TRBJ2-7, the V gene TRBV18, with D maybe TRBD1 (6 bases). This CDR3 spans 18 amino acids. V lost 3 bases and J lost 3, with 24 bases in between. Germline CDR1 KGHSH, CDR2 LQKENI. For the CDR3, the DNA is TGTGCCAGCTCACCGAGGACAGTCAGGAATGGGGCGGACTACGAGCAGTACTTC. The encoded protein is CASSPRTVRNGADYEQYF.

The V gene is TRBV7-3, the J gene TRBJ2-2; 11 bases are a match to TRBD2. Trimming took 5 bases from V and 0 from J; bases not matched to a gene: 14. Germline V lookup: CDR1 SGHTA, CDR2 FQGTGA. This CDR3 contains 20 residues. CDR3 residues: CASSTSGTSGMNANTGELFF. The CDR3 DNA reads TGTGCCAGCAGCACCTCCGGGACTAGCGGAATGAACGCGAACACCGGGGAGCTGTTTTTT.

The gene calls are TRBV7-2 and TRBJ1-5; D is unclear. V gave up 3 bases and J gave up 7 bases, with 7 bases separating them. The CDR3 consists of 12 residues. The germline V gene encodes CDR1 SGHTA and CDR2 FQGNSA. The CDR3 is CASSLNEQPQHF. The CDR3 DNA reads as TGTGCCAGCAGCTTGAATGAGCAGCCCCAGCATTTT.

The CDR3 bases are TGCAGCGTTACCGGGACTAGCGGCTACGAGCAGTACTTC. Its translation is CSVTGTSGYEQYF. The V call is TRBV29-1, the J call TRBJ2-7; 11 bases line up with TRBD2. Unmatched junction bases numbered 3, after V lost 5 bases and J lost 3 bases. Looked up from germline, CDR1 is SQVTM and CDR2 is ANQGSEA. The CDR3 is made up of 13 amino acids.

The V and J genes are TRBV29-1 and TRBJ2-3; TRBD2 might be the D (5 bases). V shed 5 bases and J shed 2 bases, with 8 bases lying between them. The CDR3 sequence is 12 residues long. Looked up from germline, CDR1 is SQVTM and CDR2 is ANQGSEA. DNA for the CDR3: TGCAGCGTTTGGGAGTCCACAGATACGCAGTATTTT. Translation: CSVWESTDTQYF.

This chain connects TRBV7-2 to TRBJ1-5; TRBD1 aligns across 7 bases. The CDR3 spans 15 residues. CDR1 and CDR2 from the germline V gene are SGHTA and FQGNSA. With 3 bases clipped from V and 4 bases from J, the junction kept 6 bases outside the gene matches. Here the CDR3 DNA reads TGTGCCAGCAGCTTCCGGACAGGACCAAATCAGCCCCAGCATTTT. As protein: CASSFRTGPNQPQHF.

This clone was recorded once. The chain links TRBV11-2 to TRBJ1-2; possible D gene TRBD1, 5 bases. Germline-derived CDR1 and CDR2 are SGHAT and FQNNGV. The CDR3 runs to 14 residues. V was pared by 1 base and J by 8 bases, with 14 bases between. The CDR3 sequence: CASSLGQGISGYTF. For the CDR3, the DNA is TGTGCCAGCAGCTTAGGTCAGGGAATTAGCGGCTACACCTTC.